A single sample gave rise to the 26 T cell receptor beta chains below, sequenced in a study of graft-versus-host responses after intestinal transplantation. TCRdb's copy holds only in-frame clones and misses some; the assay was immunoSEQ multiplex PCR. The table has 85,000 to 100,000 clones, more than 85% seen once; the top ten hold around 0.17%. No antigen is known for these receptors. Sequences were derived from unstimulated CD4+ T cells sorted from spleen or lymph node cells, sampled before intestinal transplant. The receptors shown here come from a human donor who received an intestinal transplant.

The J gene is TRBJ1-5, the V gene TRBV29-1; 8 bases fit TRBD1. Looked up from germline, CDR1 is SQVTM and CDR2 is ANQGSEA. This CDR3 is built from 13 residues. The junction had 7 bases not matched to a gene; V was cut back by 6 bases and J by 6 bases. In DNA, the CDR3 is TGCAGCGTGTACCAGGGGGCGAGTCAGCCCCAGCATTTT. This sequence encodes CSVYQGASQPQHF. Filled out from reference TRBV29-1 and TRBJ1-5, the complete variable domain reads SAVISQKPSRDICQRGTSLTIQCQVDSQVTMMFWYRQQPGQSLTLIATANQGSEATYESGFVIDKFPISRPNLTFSTLTVSNMSPEDSSIYLCSVYQGASQPQHFGDGTRLSIL.

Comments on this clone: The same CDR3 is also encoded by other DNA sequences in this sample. CDR3 region: CASSGGQALSYEQYF. In nucleotides, the CDR3 is TGTGCCAGCAGCGGGGGACAGGCGCTCTCCTACGAGCAGTACTTC. This chain uses TRBV6-1 with TRBJ2-7; TRBD1 matches at 8 bases. Trimming at V came to 6 bases and at J to 0 bases, leaving 7 bases not matched to a gene. Looked up from germline, CDR1 is MNHNS and CDR2 is SASEGT. The CDR3 has 15 residues.

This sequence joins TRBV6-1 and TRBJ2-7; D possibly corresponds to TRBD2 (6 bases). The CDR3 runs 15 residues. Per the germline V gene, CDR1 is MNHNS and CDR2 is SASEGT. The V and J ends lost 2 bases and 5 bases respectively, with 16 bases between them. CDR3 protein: CASSENRDSVDEQYF. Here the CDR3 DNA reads TGTGCCAGCAGTGAAAATCGGGACTCCGTCGACGAGCAGTACTTC.

In DNA form, the CDR3 reads TGTGCCAGCAGCGTAGTCAATGGACTAGGGACAGATACGCAGTATTTT. Translating gives CASSVVNGLGTDTQYF. The J gene is TRBJ2-3, the V gene TRBV9; 7 bases agree with TRBD2. V trimming: 0 bases; J trimming: 3 bases; junction bases outside the gene matches: 7. Germline lookup yields CDR1 SGDLS and CDR2 YYNGEE. The CDR3 is made up of 16 amino acids.

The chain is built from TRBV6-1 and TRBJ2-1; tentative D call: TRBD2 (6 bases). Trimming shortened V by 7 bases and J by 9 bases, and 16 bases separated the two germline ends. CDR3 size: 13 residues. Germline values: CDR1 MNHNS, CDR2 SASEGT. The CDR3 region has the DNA TGTGCCAGCATGAGAAACCCCGGGGGTGAGCAGTTCTTC. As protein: CASMRNPGGEQFF.

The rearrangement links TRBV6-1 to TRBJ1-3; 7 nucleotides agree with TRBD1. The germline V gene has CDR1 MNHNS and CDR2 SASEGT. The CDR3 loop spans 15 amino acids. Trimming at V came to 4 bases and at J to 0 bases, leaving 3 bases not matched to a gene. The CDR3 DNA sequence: TGTGCCAGCAGTGGGAGGGACAGCTCTGGAAACACCATATATTTT. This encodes CASSGRDSSGNTIYF.

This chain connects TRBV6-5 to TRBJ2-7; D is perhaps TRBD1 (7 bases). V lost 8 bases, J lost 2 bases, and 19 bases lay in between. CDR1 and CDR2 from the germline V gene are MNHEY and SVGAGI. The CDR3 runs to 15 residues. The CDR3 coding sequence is TGTGCCAGCTCAGCGGACAGGACTATAACCTACGAGCAGTACTTC. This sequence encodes CASSADRTITYEQYF.

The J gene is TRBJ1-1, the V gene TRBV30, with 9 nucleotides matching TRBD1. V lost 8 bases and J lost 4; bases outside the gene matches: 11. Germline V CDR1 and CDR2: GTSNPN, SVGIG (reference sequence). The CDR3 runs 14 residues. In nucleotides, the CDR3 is TGTGCCGGAGACAGGGGGGTGTTCGGCACTGAAGCTTTCTTT. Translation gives CAGDRGVFGTEAFF.

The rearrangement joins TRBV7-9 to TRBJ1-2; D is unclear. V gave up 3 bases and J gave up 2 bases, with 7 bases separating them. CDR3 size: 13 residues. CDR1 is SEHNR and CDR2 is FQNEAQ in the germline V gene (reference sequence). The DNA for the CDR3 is TGTGCCAGCAGCTTCGGGGAGAACTATGGCTACACCTTC. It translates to CASSFGENYGYTF.

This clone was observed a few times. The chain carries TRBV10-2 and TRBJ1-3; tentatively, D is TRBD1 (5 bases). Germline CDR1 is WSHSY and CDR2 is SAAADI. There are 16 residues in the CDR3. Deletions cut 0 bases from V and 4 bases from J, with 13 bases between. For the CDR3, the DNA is TGCGCCAGCAGTGAGTCTGCTGGGGGGTCGGGAAACACCATATATTTT. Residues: CASSESAGGSGNTIYF.

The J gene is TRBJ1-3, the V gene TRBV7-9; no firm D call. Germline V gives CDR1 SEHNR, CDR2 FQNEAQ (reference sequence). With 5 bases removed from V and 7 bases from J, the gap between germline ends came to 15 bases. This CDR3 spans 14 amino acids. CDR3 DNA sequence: TGTGCCAGCAGCCCCGCGGCCGCAAGGAACACCATATATTTT. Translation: CASSPAAARNTIYF.

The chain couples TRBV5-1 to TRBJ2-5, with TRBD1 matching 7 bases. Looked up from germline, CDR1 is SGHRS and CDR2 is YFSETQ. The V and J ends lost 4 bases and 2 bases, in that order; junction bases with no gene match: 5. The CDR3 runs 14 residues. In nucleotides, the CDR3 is TGCGCCAGCAGCCGGATGGGACAGCAAGAGACCCAGTACTTC. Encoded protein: CASSRMGQQETQYF.

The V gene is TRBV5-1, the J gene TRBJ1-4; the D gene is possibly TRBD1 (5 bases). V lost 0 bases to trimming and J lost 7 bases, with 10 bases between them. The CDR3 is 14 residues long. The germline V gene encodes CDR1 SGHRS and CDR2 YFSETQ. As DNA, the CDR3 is TGCGCCAGCAGCTTGGGCAGGGCCACTGAAAAACTGTTTTTT. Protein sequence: CASSLGRATEKLFF.

The CDR3 bases are TGTGCCAGCAGCGTAGGACTAGCGGGTTTCCCCGGGGAGCTGTTTTTT. Residues: CASSVGLAGFPGELFF. This rearrangement joins TRBV9 to TRBJ2-2; TRBD2 matches 10 bases. The V and J ends lost 0 bases and 6 bases, in that order; junction bases with no gene match: 5. This CDR3 is built from 16 residues. CDR1 is SGDLS, CDR2 YYNGEE, per germline.

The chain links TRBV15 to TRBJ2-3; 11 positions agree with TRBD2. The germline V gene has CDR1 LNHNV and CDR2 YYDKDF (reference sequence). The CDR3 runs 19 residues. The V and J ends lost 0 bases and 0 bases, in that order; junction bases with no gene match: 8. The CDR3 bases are TGTGCCACCAGCAGAGATCTCACTAGCGGGAGACTAAGCACAGATACGCAGTATTTT. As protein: CATSRDLTSGRLSTDTQYF. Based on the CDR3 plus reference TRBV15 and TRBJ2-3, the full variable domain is DAMVIQNPRYQVTQFGKPVTLSCSQTLNHNVMYWYQQKSSQAPKLLFHYYDKDFNNEADTPDNFQSRRPNTSFCFLDIRSPGLGDTAMYLCATSRDLTSGRLSTDTQYFGPGTRLTVL.

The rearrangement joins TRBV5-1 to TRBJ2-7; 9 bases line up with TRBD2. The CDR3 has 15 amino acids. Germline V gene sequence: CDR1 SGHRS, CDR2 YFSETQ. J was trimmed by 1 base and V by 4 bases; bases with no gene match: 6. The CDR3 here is CASSPGLAPSYEQYF. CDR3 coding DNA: TGCGCCAGCAGCCCCGGACTAGCGCCATCCTACGAGCAGTACTTC.

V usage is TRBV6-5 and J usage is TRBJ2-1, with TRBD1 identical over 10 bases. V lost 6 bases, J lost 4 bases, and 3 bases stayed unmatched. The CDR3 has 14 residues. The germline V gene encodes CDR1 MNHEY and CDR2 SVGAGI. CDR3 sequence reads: CASRRDRGYNEQFF. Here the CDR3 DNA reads TGTGCCAGCAGAAGGGACAGGGGTTACAATGAGCAGTTCTTC.

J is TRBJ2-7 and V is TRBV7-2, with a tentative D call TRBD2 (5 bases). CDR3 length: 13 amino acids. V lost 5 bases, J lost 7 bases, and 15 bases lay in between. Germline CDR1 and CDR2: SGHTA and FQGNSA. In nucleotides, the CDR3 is TGTGCCAGCAGCCCAGGACTTCCGGGTGAGCAGTACTTC. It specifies CASSPGLPGEQYF. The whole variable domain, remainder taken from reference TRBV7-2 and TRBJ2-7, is GAGVSQSPSNKVTEKGKDVELRCDPISGHTALYWYRQSLGQGLEFLIYFQGNSAPDKSGLPSDRFSAERTGGSVSTLTIQRTQQEDSAVYLCASSPGLPGEQYFGPGTRLTVT.

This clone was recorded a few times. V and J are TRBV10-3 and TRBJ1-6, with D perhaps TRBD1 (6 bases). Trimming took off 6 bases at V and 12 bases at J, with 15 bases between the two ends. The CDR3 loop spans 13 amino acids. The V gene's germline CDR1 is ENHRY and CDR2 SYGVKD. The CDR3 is CAIRATGLRPLHF. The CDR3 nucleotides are TGTGCCATCAGGGCCACAGGGCTTAGACCCCTCCACTTT.

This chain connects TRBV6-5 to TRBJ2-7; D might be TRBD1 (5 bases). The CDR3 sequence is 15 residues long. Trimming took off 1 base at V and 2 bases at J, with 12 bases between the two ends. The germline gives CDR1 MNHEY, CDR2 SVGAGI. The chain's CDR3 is CASSYFRAPPYEQYF. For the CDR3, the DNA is TGTGCCAGCAGTTACTTCAGGGCCCCCCCCTACGAGCAGTACTTC.

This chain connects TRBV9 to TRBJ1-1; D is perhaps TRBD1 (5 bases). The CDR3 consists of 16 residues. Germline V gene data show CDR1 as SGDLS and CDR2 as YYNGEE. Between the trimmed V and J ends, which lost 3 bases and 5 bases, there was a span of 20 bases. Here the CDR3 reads CASSDRLGRVGTEAFF. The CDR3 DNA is TGTGCCAGCAGCGACCGTTTGGGCAGGGTGGGGACTGAAGCTTTCTTT.

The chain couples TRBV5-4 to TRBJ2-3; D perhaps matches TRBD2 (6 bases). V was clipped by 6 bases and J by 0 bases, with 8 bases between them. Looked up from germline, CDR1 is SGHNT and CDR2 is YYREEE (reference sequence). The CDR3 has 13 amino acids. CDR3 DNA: TGTGCCAGCACGGGGGTTAGCACAGATACGCAGTATTTT. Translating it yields CASTGVSTDTQYF. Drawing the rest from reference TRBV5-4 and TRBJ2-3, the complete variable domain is ETGVTQSPTHLIKTRGQQVTLRCSSQSGHNTVSWYQQALGQGPQFIFQYYREEENGRGNFPPRFSGLQFPNYSSELNVNALELDDSALYLCASTGVSTDTQYFGPGTRLTVL.

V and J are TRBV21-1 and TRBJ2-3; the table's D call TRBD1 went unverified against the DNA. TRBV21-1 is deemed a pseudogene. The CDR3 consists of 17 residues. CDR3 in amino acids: CASSKYGDRGDTDTQYF. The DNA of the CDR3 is TGTGCCAGCAGCAAATACGGAGACAGGGGGGATACAGATACGCAGTATTTT.

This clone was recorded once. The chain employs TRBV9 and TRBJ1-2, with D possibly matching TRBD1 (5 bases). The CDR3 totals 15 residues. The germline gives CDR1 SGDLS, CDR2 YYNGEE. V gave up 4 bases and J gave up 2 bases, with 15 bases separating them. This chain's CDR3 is CASSPMGGSNYGYTF. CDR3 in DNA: TGTGCCAGCAGCCCCATGGGGGGATCGAACTATGGCTACACCTTC.

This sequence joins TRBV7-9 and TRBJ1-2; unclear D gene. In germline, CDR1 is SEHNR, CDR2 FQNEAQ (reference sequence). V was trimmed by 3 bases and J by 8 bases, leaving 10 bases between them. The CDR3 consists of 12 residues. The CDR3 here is CASSFGEGGYTF. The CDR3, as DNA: TGTGCCAGCAGCTTTGGAGAGGGCGGCTACACCTTC.

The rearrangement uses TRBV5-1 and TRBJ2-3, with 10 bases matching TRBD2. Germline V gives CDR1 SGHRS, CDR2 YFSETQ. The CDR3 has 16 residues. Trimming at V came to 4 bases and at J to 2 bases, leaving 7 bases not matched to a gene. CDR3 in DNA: TGCGCCAGCAGCCCGATAGCGGGAGGACTCACAGATACGCAGTATTTT. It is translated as CASSPIAGGLTDTQYF.